This passage covers 24 T cell receptor beta chains from one sample sequenced in a study of blood T cells in healthy people across ages. A second PCR of roughly 7 to 11 cycles used a sample-barcoded 5' primer and a J-beta primer mix. MiXCR, run by TCRdb on the 5' RACE reads, gives a single entry per CDR3 protein. The table shows about 1.8 million distinct CDR3 sequences, with about 50% occurring only once. Sequencing was performed on blood. These receptors all come from a woman between 35 and 50 years old in good health.

The chain employs TRBV2 and TRBJ2-1, with 11 bases fitting TRBD2. J was trimmed by 5 bases and V by 4 bases; bases with no gene match: 10. The CDR3 totals 17 residues. Germline V gene lookup returns CDR1 SNHLY and CDR2 FYNNEI. The CDR3 loop reads CASSAPTSGATDNEQFF. Written as DNA, the CDR3 is TGTGCCAGCAGTGCCCCGACTAGCGGGGCTACTGACAATGAGCAGTTCTTC. Drawing the rest from reference TRBV2 and TRBJ2-1, the complete variable domain is EPEVTQTPSHQVTQMGQEVILRCVPISNHLYFYWYRQILGQKVEFLVSFYNNEISEKSEIFDDQFSVERPDGSNFTLKIRSTKLEDSAMYFCASSAPTSGATDNEQFFGPGTRLTVL.

This chain connects TRBV12-3 or TRBV12-4 to TRBJ2-7; D unresolved. The CDR3 is 13 residues long. V lost 8 bases and J lost 3, with 14 bases in between. CDR3 sequence (DNA): TGTGCCAGCGGAACCTCCGTAGACTACGAGCAGTACTTC. As protein: CASGTSVDYEQYF.

The genes are TRBV14 and TRBJ2-1; possibly TRBD1 for D (6 bases). The CDR3 consists of 13 residues. Trimming cost V 7 bases and J 6 bases, with 13 bases left between them. Germline assignment: CDR1 SGHDN and CDR2 FVKESK. CDR3 sequence (DNA): TGTGCCAGCACCGAAAGAGGGGGCAATGAGCAGTTCTTC. It is translated as CASTERGGNEQFF.

This clonotype was counted ten times or more. The gene calls are TRBV6-1 and TRBJ2-7; possibly TRBD1 for D (6 bases). The CDR3 sequence is 12 residues long. Germline CDR1 reads MNHNS; CDR2 reads SASEGT. Trimming removed 2 bases at V and 4 bases at J, with 6 bases between. This CDR3 is CASSETGYEQYF. CDR3 DNA: TGTGCCAGCAGTGAAACAGGGTACGAGCAGTACTTC.

This rearrangement joins TRBV28 to TRBJ2-5; possible D gene TRBD2, 5 bases. The CDR3 is made up of 12 amino acids. The V and J ends lost 4 bases and 11 bases respectively, with 14 bases between them. The germline V gene encodes CDR1 MDHEN and CDR2 SYDVKM. CDR3 loop: CASSSTGKLQYF. The CDR3 bases are TGTGCCAGCAGTTCGACCGGGAAGCTTCAGTACTTC.

This clonotype has just one count. CDR3 loop: CATSGPEGRYGYTF. Written as DNA, the CDR3 is TGTGCCACCAGTGGGCCAGAAGGTAGGTATGGCTACACCTTC. The chain is built from TRBV24-1 and TRBJ1-2; D ambiguous. Deletions cut 5 bases from V and 5 bases from J, with 14 bases between. CDR3 length: 14 residues. Per the germline V gene, CDR1 is KGHDR and CDR2 is SFDVKD.

This clonotype has just a few counts. The rearrangement joins TRBV12-3 or TRBV12-4 to TRBJ2-5; 9 nucleotides align to TRBD2. The length of the CDR3 is 15 residues. J lost 5 bases, V lost 7 bases, and 11 bases had no gene match. The CDR3 DNA sequence: TGTGCCAGCACTGTTAGCGGGGGCCTAAGGGAGACCCAGTACTTC. Its protein is CASTVSGGLRETQYF.

V gene TRBV28 combines with J gene TRBJ1-1; D call uncertain. CDR1 is MDHEN and CDR2 is SYDVKM in the germline V gene. The CDR3 sequence is 10 residues long. The V gene lost 5 bases and the J gene lost 3 bases, with 1 base spanning the gap. The CDR3 spells CASSHTEAFF. Here the CDR3 DNA reads TGTGCCAGCAGTCACACTGAAGCTTTCTTT.

The chain has TRBV20-1 and TRBJ1-5; perhaps TRBD1 as D (6 bases). This CDR3 comprises 15 residues. The V and J ends lost 6 bases and 2 bases respectively, with 17 bases between them. Per the germline V gene, CDR1 is DFQATT and CDR2 is SNEGSKA (reference sequence). This chain's CDR3 is CSAACPGACNQPQHF. The CDR3 DNA follows: TGCAGTGCGGCCTGTCCGGGGGCCTGCAATCAGCCCCAGCATTTT.

This clonotype was detected only a few times. The chain links TRBV4-3 to TRBJ2-1; D unresolved. The V end lost 2 bases, the J end lost 7 bases, and 9 bases lay between the germline ends. Germline V lookup: CDR1 LGHNA, CDR2 YSLEER. CDR3 size: 13 residues. The CDR3 sequence is CASSQIVRNEQFF. The CDR3 nucleotides are TGCGCCAGCAGCCAAATTGTGAGGAATGAGCAGTTCTTC.

This sequence joins TRBV12-3 or TRBV12-4 and TRBJ2-1; 9 bases agree with TRBD1. Trimming took 6 bases from V and 8 from J; bases not matched to a gene: 14. The CDR3 runs to 16 residues. The CDR3 region has the DNA TGTGCCAGCAGCCGCCTAGACAGGGGGTCTGGCTATGAGCAGTTCTTC. Protein product: CASSRLDRGSGYEQFF.

The V gene is TRBV3-1, the J gene TRBJ2-4, with D perhaps TRBD1 or TRBD2 (5 bases each). The CDR3 covers 13 residues. Germline CDR1 and CDR2: LGHDT and YNNKEL (reference sequence). Trimming cost V 1 base and J 9 bases, with 10 bases left between them. This chain's CDR3 is CASSQGGTPIQYF. The CDR3 DNA is TGTGCCAGCAGCCAAGGAGGGACCCCCATTCAGTACTTC. The full variable domain, in which reference TRBV3-1 and TRBJ2-4 provide the parts outside the CDR3, is DTAVSQTPKYLVTQMGNDKSIKCEQNLGHDTMYWYKQDSKKFLKIMFSYNNKELIINETVPNRFSPKSPDKAHLNLHINSLELGDSAVYFCASSQGGTPIQYFGAGTRLSVL.

This chain links TRBV7-9 with TRBJ2-5, with D perhaps assigned TRBD1 or TRBD2 (5 bases each). CDR3 length equals 15 residues. Germline lookup yields CDR1 SEHNR and CDR2 FQNEAQ (reference sequence). The V end was cut by 5 bases, the J end by 2 bases, with 15 bases between. The CDR3 sequence: CASSNRDGVQETQYF. Here the CDR3 DNA reads TGTGCCAGCAGCAACCGGGACGGAGTACAAGAGACCCAGTACTTC. The full variable domain, rest sourced from reference TRBV7-9 and TRBJ2-5, is DTGVSQNPRHKITKRGQNVTFRCDPISEHNRLYWYRQTLGQGPEFLTYFQNEAQLEKSRLLSDRFSAERPKGSFSTLEIQRTEQGDSAMYLCASSNRDGVQETQYFGPGTRLLVL.

The V and J genes are TRBV7-8 and TRBJ2-2; a possible D gene is TRBD2 (6 bases). Between the trimmed V and J ends, which lost 3 bases and 0 bases, there was a span of 8 bases. CDR3 length: 15 residues. The germline gives CDR1 SGHVS, CDR2 FQNEAQ. CDR3 amino acids: CASSFRDSNTGELFF. In nucleotides, the CDR3 is TGTGCCAGCAGCTTCAGGGACTCGAACACCGGGGAGCTGTTTTTT.

The J gene is TRBJ2-1, the V gene TRBV7-9, with TRBD1 identical over 8 bases. The CDR3 totals 14 residues. Per germline, CDR1 SEHNR and CDR2 FQNEAQ (reference sequence). Trimming took 7 bases from V and 6 from J; bases not matched to a gene: 8. DNA of the CDR3: TGTGCCAGCATCGACAGGGGTTTAGGCAATGAGCAGTTCTTC. It translates to CASIDRGLGNEQFF.

The V call is TRBV7-2, the J call TRBJ2-6, with D unresolved. Between the trimmed V and J ends, which lost 5 bases and 0 bases, there was a span of 11 bases. The germline V gene encodes CDR1 SGHTA and CDR2 FQGNSA. CDR3 size: 16 residues. The CDR3 DNA is TGTGCCAGCAGCACCCATGGACCCTCTGGGGCCAACGTCCTGACTTTC. Its protein product is CASSTHGPSGANVLTF.

Comment on this clonotype: Being one base from a much bigger clone, this may be a read error. This rearrangement joins TRBV7-2 to TRBJ2-3; D perhaps matches TRBD2 (6 bases). The CDR3 has 16 amino acids. CDR1 and CDR2 (germline): SGHTA, FQGNSA. The V gene lost 5 bases and the J gene lost 0 bases, with 15 bases spanning the gap. The CDR3, as DNA: TGTGCCAGCAGCCCCTTCCCGGGGACTAGCACAGATACGCAGTATTTT. Residues: CASSPFPGTSTDTQYF.

The chain uses TRBV6-5 and TRBJ2-3, with no clear D. Germline lookup yields CDR1 MNHEY and CDR2 SVGAGI. This CDR3 has 13 residues. Trimming stripped 6 bases from V and 8 bases from J, with 15 bases between. The CDR3 nucleotides read TGTGCCAGCAGGGACCTTTTTCGGCTTACGCAGTATTTT. This codes for CASRDLFRLTQYF.

This clonotype was observed a few times. This rearrangement joins TRBV15 to TRBJ1-2; D possibly corresponds to TRBD1 (6 bases). CDR1 and CDR2 from the germline V gene are LNHNV and YYDKDF (reference sequence). The CDR3 is 14 amino acids. V lost 5 bases and J lost 2, with 12 bases in between. The CDR3 nucleotides are TGTGCCACCAGCCCCCGGGGGGCAAACTATGGCTACACCTTC. This encodes CATSPRGANYGYTF.

The rearrangement joins TRBV27 to TRBJ1-2; D unclear. The CDR3 contains 14 residues. V lost 0 bases and J 6 bases, leaving 11 bases between the germline ends. Germline V gene data show CDR1 as MNHEY and CDR2 as SMNVEV (reference sequence). The CDR3 bases are TGTGCCAGCAGTTTATCGGGCAGGTCCGATGGCTACACCTTC. Encoded protein: CASSLSGRSDGYTF.

This clonotype has more than one count but fewer than ten. The chain uses TRBV13 and TRBJ1-2, with D unclear. Germline V CDR1 and CDR2: PRHDT, FYEKMQ (reference sequence). The CDR3 totals 14 residues. V was pared by 5 bases and J by 5 bases, with 15 bases between. CDR3 protein: CASSRTGSGYGYTF. The DNA of the CDR3 is TGTGCCAGCAGCCGTACGGGGTCCGGTTATGGCTACACCTTC.

This clonotype was seen just once. The junction departs from the called germline gene at one end, perhaps through a read error. The V and J genes are TRBV12-3 or TRBV12-4 and TRBJ1-2; D may be TRBD1 (5 bases). The CDR3 runs 14 residues. The CDR3 loop reads CVSSYRRANYGYTF. The CDR3, as DNA: TGTGTCAGCAGCTACAGGAGAGCTAACTATGGCTACACCTTC.

The chain carries TRBV7-9 and TRBJ1-1; D is undetermined. Germline loops: CDR1 SEHNR, CDR2 FQNEAQ (reference sequence). V lost 1 base and J lost 6, with 9 bases in between. The CDR3 sequence is 13 residues long. CDR3 protein: CASSLVTVAEAFF. The CDR3 coding sequence is TGTGCCAGCAGCTTAGTAACTGTGGCTGAAGCTTTCTTT.

The chain joins TRBV7-9 to TRBJ2-7; perhaps TRBD1 as D (6 bases). Germline CDR1 reads SEHNR; CDR2 reads FQNEAQ (reference sequence). Trimming stripped 3 bases from V and 6 bases from J, with 15 bases between. This CDR3 has 14 residues. CDR3 sequence (DNA): TGTGCCAGCAGCTTGGGGGCAGGGAACACCGAGCAGTACTTC. It specifies CASSLGAGNTEQYF.